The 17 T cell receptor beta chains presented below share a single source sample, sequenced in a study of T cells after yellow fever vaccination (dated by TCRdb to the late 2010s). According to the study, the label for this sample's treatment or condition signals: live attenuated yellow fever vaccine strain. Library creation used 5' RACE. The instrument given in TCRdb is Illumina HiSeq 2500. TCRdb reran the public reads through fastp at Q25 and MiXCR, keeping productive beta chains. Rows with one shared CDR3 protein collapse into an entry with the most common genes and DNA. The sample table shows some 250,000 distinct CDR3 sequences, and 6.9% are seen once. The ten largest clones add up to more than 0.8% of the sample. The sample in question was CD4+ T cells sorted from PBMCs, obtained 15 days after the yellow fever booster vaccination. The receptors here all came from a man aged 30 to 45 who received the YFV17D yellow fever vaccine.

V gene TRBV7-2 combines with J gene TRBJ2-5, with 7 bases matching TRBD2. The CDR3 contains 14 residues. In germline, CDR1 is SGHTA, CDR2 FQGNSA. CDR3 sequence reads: CATGGGRNLETQYF. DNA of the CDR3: TGTGCTACTGGGGGGGGACGGAACTTGGAGACCCAGTACTTC.

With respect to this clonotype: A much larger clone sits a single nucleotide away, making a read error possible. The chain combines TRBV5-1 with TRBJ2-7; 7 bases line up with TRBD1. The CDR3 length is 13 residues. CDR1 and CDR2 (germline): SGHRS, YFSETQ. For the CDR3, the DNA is TGCACCAGCAAAAGGGACAGCTCCTACGAGCAGTACTTC. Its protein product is CTSKRDSSYEQYF. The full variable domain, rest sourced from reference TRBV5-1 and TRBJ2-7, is KAGVTQTPRYLIKTRGQQVTLSCSPISGHRSVSWYQQTPGQGLQFLFEYFSETQRNKGNFPGRFSGRQFSNSRSEMNVSTLELGDSALYLCTSKRDSSYEQYFGPGTRLTVT.

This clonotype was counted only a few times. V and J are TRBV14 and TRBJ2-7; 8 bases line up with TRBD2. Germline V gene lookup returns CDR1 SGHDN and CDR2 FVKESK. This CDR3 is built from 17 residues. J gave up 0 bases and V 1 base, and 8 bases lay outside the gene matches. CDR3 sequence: CASSQAGLAASSYEQYF. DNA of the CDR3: TGTGCCAGCAGCCAAGCCGGACTAGCCGCTAGCTCCTACGAGCAGTACTTC. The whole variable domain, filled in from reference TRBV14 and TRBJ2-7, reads EAGVTQFPSHSVIEKGQTVTLRCDPISGHDNLYWYRRVMGKEIKFLLHFVKESKQDESGMPNNRFLAERTGGTYSTLKVQPAELEDSGVYFCASSQAGLAASSYEQYFGPGTRLTVT.

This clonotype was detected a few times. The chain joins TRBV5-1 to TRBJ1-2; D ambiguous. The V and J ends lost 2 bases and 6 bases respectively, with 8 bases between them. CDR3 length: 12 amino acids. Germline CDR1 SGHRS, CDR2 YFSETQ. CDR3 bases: TGCGCCAGCAGCTTTGGTTGGGATGGCTACACCTTC. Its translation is CASSFGWDGYTF.

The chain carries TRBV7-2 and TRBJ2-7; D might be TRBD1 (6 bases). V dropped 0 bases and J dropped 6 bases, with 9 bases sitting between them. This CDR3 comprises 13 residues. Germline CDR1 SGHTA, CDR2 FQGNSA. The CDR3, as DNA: TGTGCCAGCAGCTTAGCGATCAGGGGCGAGCAGTACTTC. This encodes CASSLAIRGEQYF.

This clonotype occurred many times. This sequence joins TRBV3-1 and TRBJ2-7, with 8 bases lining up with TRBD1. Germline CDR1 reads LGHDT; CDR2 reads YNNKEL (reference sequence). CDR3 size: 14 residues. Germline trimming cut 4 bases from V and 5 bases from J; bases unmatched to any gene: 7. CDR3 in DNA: TGTGCCAGCAGCCTGACAGGGGATCGAGACGAGCAGTACTTC. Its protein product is CASSLTGDRDEQYF.

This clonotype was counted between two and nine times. Written as DNA, the CDR3 is TGCGCCAGCAGCTTGGGAGGCTCGAGAGGGGAGACCCAGTACTTC. Its translation: CASSLGGSRGETQYF. This rearrangement joins TRBV5-1 to TRBJ2-5, with D perhaps TRBD2 (5 bases). The V end lost 0 bases, the J end lost 5 bases, and 14 bases lay between the germline ends. This CDR3 has 15 amino acids. The germline V gene has CDR1 SGHRS and CDR2 YFSETQ.

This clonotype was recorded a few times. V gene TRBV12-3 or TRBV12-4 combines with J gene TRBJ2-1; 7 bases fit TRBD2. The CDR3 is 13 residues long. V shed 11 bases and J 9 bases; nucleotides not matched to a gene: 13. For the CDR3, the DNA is TGTGCCGGCCAAGCGGGGTGGCGGTCTGAGCAGTTCTTC. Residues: CAGQAGWRSEQFF.

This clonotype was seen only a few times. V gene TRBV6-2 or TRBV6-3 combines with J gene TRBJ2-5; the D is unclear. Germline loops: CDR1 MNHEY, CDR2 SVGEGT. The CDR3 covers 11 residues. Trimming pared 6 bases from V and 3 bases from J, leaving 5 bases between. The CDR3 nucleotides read TGTGCCAGCAGGACAAAAGAGACCCAGTACTTC. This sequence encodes CASRTKETQYF.

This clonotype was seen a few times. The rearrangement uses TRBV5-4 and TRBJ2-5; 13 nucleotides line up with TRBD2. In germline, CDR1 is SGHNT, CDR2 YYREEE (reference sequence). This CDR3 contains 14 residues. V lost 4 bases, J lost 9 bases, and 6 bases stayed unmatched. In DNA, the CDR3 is TGTGCCAGCAGCCAAGGACTAGCGGGGGAGGCCCAGTACTTC. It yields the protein CASSQGLAGEAQYF.

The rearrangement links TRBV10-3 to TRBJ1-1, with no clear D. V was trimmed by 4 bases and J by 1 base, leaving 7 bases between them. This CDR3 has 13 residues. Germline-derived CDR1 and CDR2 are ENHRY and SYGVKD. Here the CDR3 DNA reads TGTGCCATCAGTGGCCTGAAGAACACTGAAGCTTTCTTT. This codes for CAISGLKNTEAFF.

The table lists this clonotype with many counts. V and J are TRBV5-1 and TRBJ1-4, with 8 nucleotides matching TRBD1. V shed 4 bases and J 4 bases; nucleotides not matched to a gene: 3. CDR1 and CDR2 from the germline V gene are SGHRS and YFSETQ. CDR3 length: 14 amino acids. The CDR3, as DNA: TGCGCCAGCAGCCGGGACAGGATTAATGAAAAACTGTTTTTT. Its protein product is CASSRDRINEKLFF.

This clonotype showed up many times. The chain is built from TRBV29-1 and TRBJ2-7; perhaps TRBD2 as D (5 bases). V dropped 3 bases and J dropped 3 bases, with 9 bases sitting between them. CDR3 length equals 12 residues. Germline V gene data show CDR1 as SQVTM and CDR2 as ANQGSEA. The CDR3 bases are TGCAGCGTTGACAGTGGGAGCTACGAGCAGTACTTC. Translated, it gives CSVDSGSYEQYF.

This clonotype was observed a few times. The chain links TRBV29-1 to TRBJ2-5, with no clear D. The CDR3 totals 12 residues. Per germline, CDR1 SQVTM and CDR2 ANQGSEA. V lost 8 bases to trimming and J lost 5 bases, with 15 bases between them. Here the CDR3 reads CSSTNPAETQYF. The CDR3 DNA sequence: TGCAGCTCGACCAACCCGGCGGAGACCCAGTACTTC.

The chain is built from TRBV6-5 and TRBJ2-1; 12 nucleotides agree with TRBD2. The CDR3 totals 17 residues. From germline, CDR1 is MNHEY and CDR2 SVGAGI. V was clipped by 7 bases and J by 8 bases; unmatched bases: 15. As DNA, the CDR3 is TGTGCCAGCACCCCCCGGGCTAGCGGGAGGGTTGGTGATGAGCAGTTCTTC. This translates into CASTPRASGRVGDEQFF.

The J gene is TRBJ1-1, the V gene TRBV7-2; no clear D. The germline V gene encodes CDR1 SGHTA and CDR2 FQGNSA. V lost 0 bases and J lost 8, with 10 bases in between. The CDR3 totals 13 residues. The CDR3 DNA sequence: TGTGCCAGCAGCTTAGCCCCCCAGCTCGAAGCTTTCTTT. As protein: CASSLAPQLEAFF.

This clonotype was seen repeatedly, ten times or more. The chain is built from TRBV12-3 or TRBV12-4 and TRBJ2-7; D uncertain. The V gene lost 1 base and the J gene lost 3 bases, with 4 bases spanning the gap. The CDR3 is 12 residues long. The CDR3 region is CASSLGHYEQYF. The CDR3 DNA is TGTGCCAGCAGTTTAGGTCACTACGAGCAGTACTTC.